The clone carrying this TCR beta chain appeared once. The source of the sample is a study of blood T cell repertoires in COVID-19. At the level of the study: Some COVID-19 samples were acute and others convalescent; all came from the United States, Italy and Spain. T cells, B-cell-depleted T cells, or PBMCs provided the cDNA or gDNA that served as material.

Original handling: It was from reference gene primer amplification that nucleated cell counts were estimated. Measured with immunoSEQ multiplex PCR; TCRdb has only the in-frame clones, and not every one. That table gives V, J and clone size, and the DNA gave D and trimming. The data contain about 250,000 clones, around 80% of them singletons. In assigning cohorts, the study relied on participant-reported clinical history. The sequence was obtained from a man in his forties who had been exposed to COVID-19. The specimen was PBMCs or T cells enriched from blood (not recorded which).

The CDR3 region has the DNA TGTGCCAGTGGGGACAGGGGGCGAGAAACAGGACTCCAGCAGTTCTTC. It encodes CASGDRGRETGLQQFF. The V call is TRBV19, the J call TRBJ2-1; TRBD1 matches 12 bases. CDR3 length: 16 residues. V lost 8 bases to trimming and J lost 11 bases; unmatched junction nucleotides: 16. In germline, CDR1 is LNHDA, CDR2 SQIVND (reference sequence).